Listed here are 28 T cell receptor beta chains from one sample, sequenced in a study of cytomegalovirus exposure and HLA in healthy donors. PCR was performed using 60 Vbeta and 13 Jbeta primers. Some clones are missing from TCRdb's copy, which holds only in-frame ones; the method was immunoSEQ multiplex PCR. Among some 190,000 clones listed, 76% were seen once. The sequenced material came from PBMCs. These receptors came from a man aged 18 to 30 in good health and CMV-seronegative.

The genes are TRBV5-1 and TRBJ1-3; D is possibly TRBD1 (5 bases). The CDR3 extends over 16 amino acids. The V gene lost 3 bases and the J gene lost 2 bases, with 15 bases spanning the gap. Germline V gives CDR1 SGHRS, CDR2 YFSETQ. The CDR3 sequence: CASSYSPGPTGNTIYF. The CDR3 bases are TGCGCCAGCAGCTACAGTCCAGGGCCCACTGGAAACACCATATATTTT.

Concerning this clone: Germline is not matched at one junction end, which may reflect a read error. V is TRBV27 and J is TRBJ2-1; unclear D gene. CDR1 is MNHEY and CDR2 is SMNVEV in the germline V gene (reference sequence). The CDR3 loop spans 16 amino acids. CDR3 protein: CASTLVPPTPYTEQFF. CDR3 DNA: TGTGCCAGCACCCTAGTACCCCCAACCCCTTACACTGAGCAGTTCTTC.

Only a few counts were recorded for this clone. The rearrangement joins TRBV12-5 to TRBJ2-7, with D perhaps TRBD1 (6 bases). The CDR3 has 17 residues. Looked up from germline, CDR1 is LGHNT and CDR2 is FRNRAP. Deletions cut 10 bases from V and 2 bases from J, with 27 bases between. CDR3 DNA sequence: TGTGCTACCCAACATGGCCCCGGACAGTTTATTGCCTACGAGCAGTACTTC. Amino acid sequence: CATQHGPGQFIAYEQYF. Based on the CDR3 plus reference TRBV12-5 and TRBJ2-7, the full variable domain is DARVTQTPRHKVTEMGQEVTMRCQPILGHNTVFWYRQTMMQGLELLAYFRNRAPLDDSGMPKDRFSAEMPDATLATLKIQPSEPRDSAVYFCATQHGPGQFIAYEQYFGPGTRLTVT.

This rearrangement joins TRBV28 to TRBJ2-7; the match to TRBD1 covers 8 bases. This CDR3 spans 16 amino acids. Trimming removed 6 bases from V and 4 bases from J; junction bases left unmatched: 14. Germline CDR1 reads MDHEN; CDR2 reads SYDVKM. CDR3 in DNA: TGTGCCAGCAGCCGAACCTTTACAGGGGGAAGGTACGAGCAGTACTTC. Translating it yields CASSRTFTGGRYEQYF.

Note on this clone: Other DNA sequences in the same sample also yield this CDR3. The rearrangement uses TRBV19 and TRBJ1-1, with 10 bases that match TRBD1. The germline gives CDR1 LNHDA, CDR2 SQIVND (reference sequence). The CDR3 runs 15 residues. J gave up 2 bases and V 3 bases, and 3 bases lay outside the gene matches. The CDR3 bases are TGTGCCAGTAGTATCAGGACAGGGGGAAACACTGAAGCTTTCTTT. It encodes CASSIRTGGNTEAFF.

This clone was picked up a small number of times. The chain joins TRBV5-1 to TRBJ2-7; D is perhaps TRBD1 (6 bases). The CDR3 loop spans 14 amino acids. Germline lookup yields CDR1 SGHRS and CDR2 YFSETQ. The ends were cut back, 4 bases at V and 4 bases at J, with 15 bases in the middle. This CDR3 is CASSPDRIRYEQYF. The CDR3 bases are TGCGCCAGCAGCCCCGACAGGATTCGGTACGAGCAGTACTTC.

A word on this clone: The same CDR3 arises from other DNA sequences in this sample as well. The rearrangement joins TRBV5-4 to TRBJ1-3, with 7 bases lining up with TRBD1. V shed 4 bases, J shed 0 bases, and the junction held 7 bases outside the gene matches. The CDR3 extends over 16 amino acids. CDR1 SGHNT and CDR2 YYREEE come from the germline V gene (reference sequence). This CDR3 reads CASSLNRGLSGNTIYF. The CDR3 DNA is TGTGCCAGCAGCCTGAACAGGGGCCTCTCTGGAAACACCATATATTTT.

This sequence joins TRBV5-1 and TRBJ2-1, with 8 nucleotides matching TRBD2. The CDR3 sequence is 17 residues long. V trimming: 2 bases; J trimming: 2 bases; junction bases outside the gene matches: 9. CDR1 is SGHRS, CDR2 YFSETQ, per germline. The CDR3, as DNA: TGCGCCAGCAGCTTCCTCGGCGGCGGGAGGCCCTACAATGAGCAGTTCTTC. It is translated as CASSFLGGGRPYNEQFF.

V gene TRBV7-2 combines with J gene TRBJ2-6, with a possible D match to TRBD1 (5 bases). V was clipped by 5 bases and J by 4 bases, with 12 bases between them. The CDR3 is 15 residues long. The V gene's germline CDR1 is SGHTA and CDR2 FQGNSA. CDR3 nucleotide sequence: TGTGCCAGCAGCCATCGCAGGGTGGGGGCCAACGTCCTGACTTTC. Translation gives CASSHRRVGANVLTF.

CDR3 DNA: TGTGCCAGCAGCAGGGGTTCAGCTTTCTTT. As protein: CASSRGSAFF. This rearrangement joins TRBV6-1 to TRBJ1-1, with D possibly TRBD1 on 6 matching bases. The CDR3 loop spans 10 amino acids. The germline V gene has CDR1 MNHNS and CDR2 SASEGT. V gave up 6 bases and J gave up 10 bases, with 9 bases separating them.

V usage is TRBV6-1 and J usage is TRBJ2-2, with 9 bases lining up with TRBD2. With V trimmed by 1 base and J by 6 bases, 9 bases remained unmatched. Looked up from germline, CDR1 is MNHNS and CDR2 is SASEGT. The CDR3 length is 17 residues. The CDR3 region has the DNA TGTGCCAGCAGTGAAGGGAGCGGGGGGCCTTCCTCCGGGGAGCTGTTTTTT. It encodes CASSEGSGGPSSGELFF.

V gene TRBV15 combines with J gene TRBJ2-2; TRBD1 might be the D (5 bases). With 0 bases removed from V and 8 bases from J, the gap between germline ends came to 19 bases. Germline V gene lookup returns CDR1 LNHNV and CDR2 YYDKDF (reference sequence). The CDR3 spans 17 residues. CDR3 in DNA: TGTGCCACCAGCAGAGATCTGAGCAGGGCGATAGCAGGGGAGCTGTTTTTT. This translates into CATSRDLSRAIAGELFF.

The chain links TRBV28 to TRBJ2-7; 11 nucleotides match TRBD1. The germline V gene has CDR1 MDHEN and CDR2 SYDVKM. The V and J ends lost 1 base and 3 bases, in that order; junction bases with no gene match: 8. The CDR3 consists of 17 residues. The CDR3 sequence: CASSLLGRGTGGYEQYF. The CDR3 DNA is TGTGCCAGCAGTTTATTAGGTCGGGGGACAGGGGGCTACGAGCAGTACTTC.

CDR3 DNA: TGTGCCAGCAGCTTAGGGACAGACACAGATACGCAGTATTTT. Its translation is CASSLGTDTDTQYF. The chain employs TRBV11-3 and TRBJ2-3, with a weak D call TRBD1 (6 bases). The CDR3 runs to 14 residues. Per the germline V gene, CDR1 is SGHNT and CDR2 is YENEEA. The V end was cut by 1 base, the J end by 2 bases, with 7 bases between.

The rearrangement joins TRBV6-1 to TRBJ2-2; 7 nucleotides match TRBD2. The V gene end was trimmed by 3 bases and the J gene end by 1 base; junction bases not matched to a gene: 2. Germline V gene data show CDR1 as MNHNS and CDR2 as SASEGT. CDR3 size: 15 residues. CDR3 protein: CASSDGGRNTGELFF. The CDR3 DNA sequence: TGTGCCAGCAGTGACGGGGGGAGGAACACCGGGGAGCTGTTTTTT.

This sequence joins TRBV7-6 and TRBJ2-1; TRBD2 matches at 7 bases. The J segment lost 7 bases and the V segment lost 7 bases, leaving 10 bases of the junction unmatched. Germline lookup yields CDR1 SGHVS and CDR2 FNYEAQ. The CDR3 extends over 14 amino acids. The CDR3 DNA reads TGTGCCAGCAATCTTGGGGGAGCGGGGAATGAGCAGTTCTTC. It is translated as CASNLGGAGNEQFF.

V is TRBV6-5 and J is TRBJ2-7; D perhaps matches TRBD1 (6 bases). The germline V gene encodes CDR1 MNHEY and CDR2 SVGAGI. V gave up 5 bases and J gave up 4 bases, with 12 bases separating them. The CDR3 totals 13 residues. CDR3 loop: CASSDPGVYEQYF. For the CDR3, the DNA is TGTGCCAGCAGTGACCCAGGGGTGTACGAGCAGTACTTC.

The V gene is TRBV28, the J gene TRBJ1-2; a possible D gene is TRBD1 (6 bases). This CDR3 has 12 residues. Germline lookup yields CDR1 MDHEN and CDR2 SYDVKM. The V gene lost 8 bases and the J gene lost 7 bases, with 14 bases spanning the gap. The DNA of the CDR3 is TGTGCCAGCGAGTTGGGGGCTAGTGGCTACACCTTC. Protein product: CASELGASGYTF.

The CDR3 bases are TGCAGCGTTTTGAGGGACTCTAACCATGAGCAGTTCTTC. It is translated as CSVLRDSNHEQFF. The chain has TRBV29-1 and TRBJ2-1; possibly TRBD2 for D (6 bases). Germline values: CDR1 SQVTM, CDR2 ANQGSEA. The length of the CDR3 is 13 residues. Trimming removed 5 bases at V and 8 bases at J, with 16 bases between.

The J gene is TRBJ1-1, the V gene TRBV5-1; 7 nucleotides match TRBD1. CDR1 and CDR2 (germline): SGHRS, YFSETQ. Trimming took 3 bases from V and 0 from J; bases not matched to a gene: 5. The CDR3 contains 15 residues. CDR3 loop: CASSWRGQLNTEAFF. The CDR3 DNA is TGCGCCAGCAGCTGGAGGGGGCAGTTGAACACTGAAGCTTTCTTT.

The V gene is TRBV4-2, the J gene TRBJ2-7, with 15 bases identical to TRBD2. CDR1 LGHNA and CDR2 YNFKEQ come from the germline V gene. The CDR3 is made up of 18 amino acids. J was trimmed by 7 bases and V by 1 base; bases with no gene match: 11. CDR3 in amino acids: CASSQARTSGRVSGEQYF. CDR3 in DNA: TGTGCCAGCAGCCAAGCCCGGACTAGCGGGAGGGTTTCGGGAGAGCAGTACTTC.

The J gene is TRBJ2-7, the V gene TRBV30; TRBD1 aligns across 8 bases. CDR3 length equals 13 residues. In germline, CDR1 is GTSNPN, CDR2 SVGIG (reference sequence). Trimming at V came to 6 bases and at J to 3 bases, leaving 7 bases not matched to a gene. The CDR3: CACLDRGGYEQYF. CDR3 nucleotide sequence: TGTGCCTGCCTCGACAGGGGAGGCTACGAGCAGTACTTC.

This clone was counted between two and nine times. This chain joins TRBV30 and TRBJ1-6; perhaps TRBD1 as D (5 bases). The CDR3 is made up of 10 amino acids. V lost 5 bases and J 13 bases, leaving 9 bases between the germline ends. In germline, CDR1 is GTSNPN, CDR2 SVGIG (reference sequence). This chain's CDR3 is CAWGTSPLHF. The CDR3 nucleotides read TGTGCCTGGGGGACTTCTCCCCTCCACTTT.

The chain couples TRBV27 to TRBJ1-1; 7 bases are a match to TRBD1. This CDR3 has 18 amino acids. Germline assignment: CDR1 MNHEY and CDR2 SMNVEV (reference sequence). V was pared by 2 bases and J by 1 base, with 13 bases of the junction left unmatched. The chain's CDR3 is CASSLVGSTGVQNTEAFF. CDR3 coding DNA: TGTGCCAGCAGTTTAGTGGGGTCTACAGGGGTGCAGAACACTGAAGCTTTCTTT.

V is TRBV28 and J is TRBJ2-7; D is ambiguous. Trimming shortened V by 7 bases and J by 0 bases, and 22 bases separated the two germline ends. Per germline, CDR1 MDHEN and CDR2 SYDVKM. This CDR3 region has 17 residues. CDR3 nucleotides: TGTGCCAGCATCCTTGATGAGAACAGTCGAAGCTCCTACGAGCAGTACTTC. Its protein is CASILDENSRSSYEQYF. The variable domain in full, with the rest retrieved from reference TRBV28 and TRBJ2-7, is DVKVTQSSRYLVKRTGEKVFLECVQDMDHENMFWYRQDPGLGLRLIYFSYDVKMKEKGDIPEGYSVSREKKERFSLILESASTNQTSMYLCASILDENSRSSYEQYFGPGTRLTVT.

The rearrangement uses TRBV6-5 and TRBJ1-1; D not resolved. CDR3 length: 15 amino acids. The germline CDR1 and CDR2 sequences are MNHEY and SVGAGI. V lost 6 bases, J lost 6 bases, and 20 bases lay in between. The CDR3 DNA follows: TGTGCCAGCAGCCGGGATCTTCCGACATGGGCTGAAGCTTTCTTT. Protein product: CASSRDLPTWAEAFF.

The chain employs TRBV11-2 and TRBJ2-2, with 10 bases that match TRBD2. The CDR3 sequence is 17 residues long. Trimming cost V 1 base and J 7 bases; bases outside gene matches: 9. CDR1 is SGHAT, CDR2 FQNNGV, per germline. CDR3 in DNA: TGTGCCAGCAGCTTAGGTCCCAGCGGGAGGGGGTTCGGGGAGCTGTTTTTT. It specifies CASSLGPSGRGFGELFF.

This clone was counted between two and nine times. V gene TRBV28 combines with J gene TRBJ2-3, with no clear D. V was pared by 1 base and J by 0 bases, with 11 bases between. CDR1 and CDR2 from the germline V gene are MDHEN and SYDVKM. The CDR3 runs to 16 residues. The CDR3 bases are TGTGCCAGCAGTTTATCGGCTGAGACAAGCACAGATACGCAGTATTTT. As protein: CASSLSAETSTDTQYF. The whole variable domain, filled in from reference TRBV28 and TRBJ2-3, reads DVKVTQSSRYLVKRTGEKVFLECVQDMDHENMFWYRQDPGLGLRLIYFSYDVKMKEKGDIPEGYSVSREKKERFSLILESASTNQTSMYLCASSLSAETSTDTQYFGPGTRLTVL.